A selection of T cell receptor beta chains follows, all from one sample in a study of CD4+ T cells in melanoma. The method was immunoSEQ multiplex PCR; TCRdb's version includes in-frame clones alone and lacks a portion of them. The sample shows 20,000 or so clones, roughly 73% of them seen only once. All receptors come from a human donor with melanoma. Each CDR3 is given without its conserved first and last residue. Some rows mark clone size as missing; the rest say once, few, many or name a class of expanded clone.

cdr3_aa	v_call	j_call	clone_size
ASSLVVRSTDTQY	TRBV11-2	TRBJ2-3	few
ASSTSRQPPPYGYT	TRBV21-1	TRBJ1-2	few
ASSLGASVSYEQY	TRBV5-1	TRBJ2-7	NA
ASSYSIVSSNQPQH	TRBV6-5	TRBJ1-5	NA
ASRYSGANVLT	TRBV27	TRBJ2-6	once
ASSSSTGADTQY	TRBV7-3	TRBJ2-3	NA
ASSSGDGYGYT	TRBV7-8	TRBJ1-2	NA
ATSRERTGAINTQY	TRBV15	TRBJ2-3	NA
ASRWAKGDTGEMF	TRBV5-4	TRBJ2-2	NA
ASRRQGENEKLF	TRBV10-1	TRBJ1-4	NA
ATSRGTGTGKEKLF	TRBV15	TRBJ1-4	NA
ASSRDRGGDTEAF	TRBV6-5	TRBJ1-1	NA
ASSGTASKRVTNEKLF	TRBV2	TRBJ1-4	NA
ASSLIPGSTNEKLF	TRBV7-7	TRBJ1-4	NA
ASSELRGSYNSPLH	TRBV6-1	TRBJ1-6	NA